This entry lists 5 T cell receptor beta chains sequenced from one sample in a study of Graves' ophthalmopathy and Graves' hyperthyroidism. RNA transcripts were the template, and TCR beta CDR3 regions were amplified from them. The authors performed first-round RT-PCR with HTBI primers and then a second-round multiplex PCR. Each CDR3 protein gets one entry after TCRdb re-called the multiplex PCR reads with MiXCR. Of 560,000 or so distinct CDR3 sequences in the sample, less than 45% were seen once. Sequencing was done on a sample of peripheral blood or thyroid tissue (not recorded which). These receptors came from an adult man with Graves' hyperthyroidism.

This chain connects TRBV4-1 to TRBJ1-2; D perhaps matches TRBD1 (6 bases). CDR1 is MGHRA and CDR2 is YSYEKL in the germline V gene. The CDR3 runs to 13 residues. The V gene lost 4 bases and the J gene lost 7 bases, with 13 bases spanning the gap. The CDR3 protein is CASSPVGQSGYTF. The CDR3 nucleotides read TGCGCCAGCAGCCCAGTAGGACAGTCTGGCTACACCTTC.

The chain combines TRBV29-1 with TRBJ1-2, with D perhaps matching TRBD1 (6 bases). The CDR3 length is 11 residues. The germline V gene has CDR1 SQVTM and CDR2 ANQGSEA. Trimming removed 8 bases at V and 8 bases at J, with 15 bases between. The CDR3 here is CSSSDSGGYTF. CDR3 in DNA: TGCAGCAGTTCGGACAGTGGAGGCTACACCTTC.

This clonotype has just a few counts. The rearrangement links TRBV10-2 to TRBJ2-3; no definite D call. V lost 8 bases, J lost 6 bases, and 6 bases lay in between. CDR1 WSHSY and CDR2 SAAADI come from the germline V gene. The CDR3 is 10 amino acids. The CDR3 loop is CASGRDTQYF. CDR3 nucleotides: TGCGCCAGCGGTCGTGATACGCAGTATTTT.

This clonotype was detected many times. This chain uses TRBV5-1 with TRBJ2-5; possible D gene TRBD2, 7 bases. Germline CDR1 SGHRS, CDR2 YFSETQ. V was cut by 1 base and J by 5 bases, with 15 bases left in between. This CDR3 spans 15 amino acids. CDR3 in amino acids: CASSLRGGAEETQYF. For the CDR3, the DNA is TGCGCCAGCAGCTTGAGGGGGGGCGCGGAGGAGACCCAGTACTTC.

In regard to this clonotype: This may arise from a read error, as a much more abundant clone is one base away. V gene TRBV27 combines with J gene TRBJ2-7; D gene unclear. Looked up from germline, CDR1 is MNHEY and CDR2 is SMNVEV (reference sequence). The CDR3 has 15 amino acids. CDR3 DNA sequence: TGTGCCAGCAGTTCGATCTCCACAGAGATGGGCGAGCGGTACTTC. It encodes CASSSISTEMGERYF.